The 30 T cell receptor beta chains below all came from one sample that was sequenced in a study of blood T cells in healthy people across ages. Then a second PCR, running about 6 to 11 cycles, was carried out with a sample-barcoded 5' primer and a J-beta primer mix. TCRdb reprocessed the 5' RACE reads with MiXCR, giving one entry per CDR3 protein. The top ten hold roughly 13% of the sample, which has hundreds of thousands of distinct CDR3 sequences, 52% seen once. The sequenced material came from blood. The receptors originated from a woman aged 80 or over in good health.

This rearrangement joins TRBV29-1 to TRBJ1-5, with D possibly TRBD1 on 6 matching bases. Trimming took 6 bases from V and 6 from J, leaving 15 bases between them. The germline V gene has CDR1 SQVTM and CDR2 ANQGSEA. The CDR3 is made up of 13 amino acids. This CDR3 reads CSVGANSAQPQHF. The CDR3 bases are TGCAGCGTGGGGGCTAACTCAGCTCAGCCCCAGCATTTT.

DNA of the CDR3: TGCAGGGCCCATCAGGGGGCGGGCTATGGCTACACCTTC. This codes for CRAHQGAGYGYTF. The V call is TRBV20-1, the J call TRBJ1-2; 8 bases line up with TRBD1. The V gene's germline CDR1 is DFQATT and CDR2 SNEGSKA (reference sequence). The CDR3 is made up of 13 amino acids.

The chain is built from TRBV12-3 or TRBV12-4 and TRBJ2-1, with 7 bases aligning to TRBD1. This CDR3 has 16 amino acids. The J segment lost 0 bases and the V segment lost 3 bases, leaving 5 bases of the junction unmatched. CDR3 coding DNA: TGTGCCAGCAGTTTTGGTCAGGGGGACTCCTACAATGAGCAGTTCTTC. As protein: CASSFGQGDSYNEQFF.

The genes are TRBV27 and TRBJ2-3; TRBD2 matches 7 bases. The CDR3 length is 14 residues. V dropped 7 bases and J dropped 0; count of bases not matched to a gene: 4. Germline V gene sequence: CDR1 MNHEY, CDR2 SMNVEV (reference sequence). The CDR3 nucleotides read TGTGCCAGCAAGCAGCGGGGAAGCACAGATACGCAGTATTTT. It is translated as CASKQRGSTDTQYF.

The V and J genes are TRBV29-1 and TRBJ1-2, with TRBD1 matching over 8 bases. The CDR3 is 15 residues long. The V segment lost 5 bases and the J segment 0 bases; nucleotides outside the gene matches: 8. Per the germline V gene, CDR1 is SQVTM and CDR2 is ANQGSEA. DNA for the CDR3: TGCAGCGTTAAGGGACAGGAGGGCCCTAACTATGGCTACACCTTC. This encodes CSVKGQEGPNYGYTF.

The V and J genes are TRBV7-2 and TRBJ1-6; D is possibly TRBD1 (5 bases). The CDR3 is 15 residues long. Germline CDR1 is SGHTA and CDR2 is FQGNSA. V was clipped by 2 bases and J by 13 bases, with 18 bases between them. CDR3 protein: CASSLNDSPSFPLHF. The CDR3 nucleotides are TGTGCCAGCAGCTTAAATGACAGCCCGTCTTTTCCCCTCCACTTT.

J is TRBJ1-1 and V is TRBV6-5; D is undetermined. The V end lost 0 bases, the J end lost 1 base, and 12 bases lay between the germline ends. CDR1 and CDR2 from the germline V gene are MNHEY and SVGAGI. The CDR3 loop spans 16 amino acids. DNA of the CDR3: TGTGCCAGCAGTTACTCGGAGGTTACTGCGAACACTGAAGCTTTCTTT. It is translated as CASSYSEVTANTEAFF.

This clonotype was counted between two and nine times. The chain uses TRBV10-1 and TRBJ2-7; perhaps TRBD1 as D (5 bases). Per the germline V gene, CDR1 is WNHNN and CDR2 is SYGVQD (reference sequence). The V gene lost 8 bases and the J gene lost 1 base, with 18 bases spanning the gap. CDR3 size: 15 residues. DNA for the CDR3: TGCGCCAGCTCCGGATTTGGCAGGGAATCCTACGAGCAGTACTTC. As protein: CASSGFGRESYEQYF.

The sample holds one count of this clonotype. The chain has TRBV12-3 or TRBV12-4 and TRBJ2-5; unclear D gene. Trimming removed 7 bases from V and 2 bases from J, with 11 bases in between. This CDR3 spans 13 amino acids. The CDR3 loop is CASTLGRQETQYF. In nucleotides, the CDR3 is TGTGCCAGCACCCTGGGCCGACAAGAGACCCAGTACTTC.

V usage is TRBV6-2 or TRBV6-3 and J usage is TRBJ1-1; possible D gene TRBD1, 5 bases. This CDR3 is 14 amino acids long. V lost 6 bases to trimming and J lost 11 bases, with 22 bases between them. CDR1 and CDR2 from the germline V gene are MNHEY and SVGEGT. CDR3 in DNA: TGTGCCAGCAGCTACAGCACCGGGACGCTAAATGCTTTCTTT. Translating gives CASSYSTGTLNAFF.

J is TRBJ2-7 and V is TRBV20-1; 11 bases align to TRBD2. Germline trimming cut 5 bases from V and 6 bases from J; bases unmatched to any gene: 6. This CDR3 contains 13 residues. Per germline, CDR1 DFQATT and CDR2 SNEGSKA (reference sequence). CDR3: CSAFTSGRSEQYF. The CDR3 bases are TGCAGTGCTTTTACTAGCGGGAGAAGCGAGCAGTACTTC.

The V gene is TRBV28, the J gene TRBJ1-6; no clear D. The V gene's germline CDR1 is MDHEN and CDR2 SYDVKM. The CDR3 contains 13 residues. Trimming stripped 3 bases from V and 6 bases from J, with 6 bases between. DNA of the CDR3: TGTGCCAGCAGTTTCCCGAGTAATTCACCCCTCCACTTT. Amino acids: CASSFPSNSPLHF.

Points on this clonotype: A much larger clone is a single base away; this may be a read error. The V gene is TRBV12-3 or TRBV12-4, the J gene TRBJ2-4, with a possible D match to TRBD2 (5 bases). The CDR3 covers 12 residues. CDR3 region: CACSRDKNIQYF. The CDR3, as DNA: TGTGCCTGCAGCCGGGACAAAAACATTCAGTACTTC.

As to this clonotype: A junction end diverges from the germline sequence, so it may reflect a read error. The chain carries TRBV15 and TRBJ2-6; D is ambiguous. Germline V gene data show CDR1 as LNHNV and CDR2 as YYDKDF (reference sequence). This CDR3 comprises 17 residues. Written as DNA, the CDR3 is TGTGCCACTAGCAGAGTTTTGGTTAGATCTGGGGCCAACGTCCTGACTTTC. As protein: CATSRVLVRSGANVLTF.

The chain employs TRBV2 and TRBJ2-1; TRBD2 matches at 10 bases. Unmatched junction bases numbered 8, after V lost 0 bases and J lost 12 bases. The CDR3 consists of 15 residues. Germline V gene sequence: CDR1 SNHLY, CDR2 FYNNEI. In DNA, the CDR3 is TGTGCCAGCAGTGAAGCCCCAGCGGGGGGGCCAGGGCAGTTCTTC. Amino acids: CASSEAPAGGPGQFF.

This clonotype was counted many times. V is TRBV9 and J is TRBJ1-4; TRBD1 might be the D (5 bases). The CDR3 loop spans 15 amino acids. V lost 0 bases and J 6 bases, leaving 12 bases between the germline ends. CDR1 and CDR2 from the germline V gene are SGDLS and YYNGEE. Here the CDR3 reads CASSVAGGEYEKLFF. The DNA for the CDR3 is TGTGCCAGCAGCGTAGCGGGGGGGGAGTATGAAAAACTGTTTTTT.

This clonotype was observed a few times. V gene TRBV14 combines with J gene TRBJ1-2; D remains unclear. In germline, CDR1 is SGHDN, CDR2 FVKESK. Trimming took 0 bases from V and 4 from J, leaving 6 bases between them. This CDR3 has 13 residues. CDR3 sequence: CASSQEGFYGYTF. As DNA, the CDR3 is TGTGCCAGCAGCCAAGAGGGGTTCTATGGCTACACCTTC.

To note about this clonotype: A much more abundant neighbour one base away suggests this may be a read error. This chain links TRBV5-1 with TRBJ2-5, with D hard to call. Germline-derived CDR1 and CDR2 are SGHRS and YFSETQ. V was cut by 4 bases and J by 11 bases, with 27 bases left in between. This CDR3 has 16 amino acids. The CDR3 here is CASSLPLGTTYNEQYF. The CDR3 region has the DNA TGCGCCAGCAGCCTTCCCCTCGGCACTACCTACAATGAGCAGTACTTC.

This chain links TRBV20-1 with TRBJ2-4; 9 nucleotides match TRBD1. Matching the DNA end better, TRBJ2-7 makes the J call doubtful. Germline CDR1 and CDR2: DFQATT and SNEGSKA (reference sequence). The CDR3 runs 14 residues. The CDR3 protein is CSARGTGAFYEQYF. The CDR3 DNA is TGCAGTGCTAGAGGGACAGGGGCATTCTACGAGCAGTACTTC.

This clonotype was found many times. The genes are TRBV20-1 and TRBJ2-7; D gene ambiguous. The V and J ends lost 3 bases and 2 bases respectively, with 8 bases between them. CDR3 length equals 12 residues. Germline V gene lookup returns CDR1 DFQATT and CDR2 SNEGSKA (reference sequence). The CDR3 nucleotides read TGCAGTGCTAGGGGTCAGACCTACGAGCAGTACTTC. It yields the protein CSARGQTYEQYF.

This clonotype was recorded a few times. This CDR3 is CASSPGTGIREQYF. CDR3 nucleotide sequence: TGTGCCAGCTCACCAGGGACAGGGATTCGCGAGCAGTACTTC. The genes are TRBV18 and TRBJ2-7; 9 bases are shared with TRBD1. V gave up 2 bases and J gave up 6 bases; unmatched junction bases: 5. This CDR3 region has 14 residues. Germline assignment: CDR1 KGHSH and CDR2 LQKENI.

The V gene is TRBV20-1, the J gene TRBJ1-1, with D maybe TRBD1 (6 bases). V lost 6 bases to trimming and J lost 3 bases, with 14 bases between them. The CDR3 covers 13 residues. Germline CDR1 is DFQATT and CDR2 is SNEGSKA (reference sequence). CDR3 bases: TGCAGTGCCAGACCGGGGGGCTACACTGAAGCTTTCTTT. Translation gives CSARPGGYTEAFF.

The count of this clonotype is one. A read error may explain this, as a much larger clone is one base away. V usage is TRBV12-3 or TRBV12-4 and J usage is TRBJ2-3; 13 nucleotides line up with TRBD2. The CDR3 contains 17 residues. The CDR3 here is CASSPGRTSGSGDAQYF. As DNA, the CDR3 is TGTGCCAGCAGTCCGGGCAGGACTAGCGGGAGTGGAGATGCGCAGTATTTT.

The DNA of the CDR3 is TGTGCCAGCGGCAACAGGGGAGCTAATGAAAAACTGTTTTTT. Translation: CASGNRGANEKLFF. The chain carries TRBV2 and TRBJ1-4, with 7 positions matching TRBD1. Germline CDR1 is SNHLY and CDR2 is FYNNEI. The V gene end was trimmed by 8 bases and the J gene end by 3 bases; junction bases not matched to a gene: 6. The CDR3 is 14 residues long.

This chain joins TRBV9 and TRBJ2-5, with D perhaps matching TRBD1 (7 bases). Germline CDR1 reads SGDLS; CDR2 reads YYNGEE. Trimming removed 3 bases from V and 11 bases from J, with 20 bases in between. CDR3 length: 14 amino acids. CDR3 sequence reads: CASSGTGTQGEQYF. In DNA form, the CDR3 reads TGTGCCAGCAGCGGTACCGGGACTCAGGGGGAGCAGTACTTC.

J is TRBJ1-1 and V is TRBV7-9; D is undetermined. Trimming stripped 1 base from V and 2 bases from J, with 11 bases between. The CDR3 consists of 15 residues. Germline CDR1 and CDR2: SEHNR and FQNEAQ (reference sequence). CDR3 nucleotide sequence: TGTGCCAGCAGCTTAGTAGGGCAGCGAAACACTGAAGCTTTCTTT. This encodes CASSLVGQRNTEAFF.

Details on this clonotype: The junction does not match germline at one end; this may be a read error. Here the CDR3 DNA reads TGTACCACCAGCAGAGAATTTGTAGACTACGAGCAGTACTTC. Amino acid sequence: CTTSREFVDYEQYF. V gene TRBV15 combines with J gene TRBJ2-7; D remains ambiguous. The CDR3 spans 14 residues. From germline, CDR1 is LNHNV and CDR2 YYDKDF (reference sequence).

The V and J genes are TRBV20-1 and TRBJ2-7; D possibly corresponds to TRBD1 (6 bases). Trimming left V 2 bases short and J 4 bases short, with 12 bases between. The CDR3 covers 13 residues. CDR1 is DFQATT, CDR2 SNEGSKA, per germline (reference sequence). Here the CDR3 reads CSARRLGGYEQYF. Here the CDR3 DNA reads TGCAGTGCTAGAAGGCTAGGGGGATACGAGCAGTACTTC.

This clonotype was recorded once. DNA for the CDR3: TGTGCCAGCAGCTTATTCTTCGGCGGGGGGCGGGGCTACGAGCAGTACTTC. This sequence encodes CASSLFFGGGRGYEQYF. V is TRBV7-2 and J is TRBJ2-7, with TRBD2 matching over 8 bases. The CDR3 length is 17 residues. CDR1 is SGHTA and CDR2 is FQGNSA in the germline V gene. V trimming: 2 bases; J trimming: 3 bases; junction bases outside the gene matches: 12. The variable domain in full, with the rest retrieved from reference TRBV7-2 and TRBJ2-7, is GAGVSQSPSNKVTEKGKDVELRCDPISGHTALYWYRQSLGQGLEFLIYFQGNSAPDKSGLPSDRFSAERTGGSVSTLTIQRTQQEDSAVYLCASSLFFGGGRGYEQYFGPGTRLTVT.

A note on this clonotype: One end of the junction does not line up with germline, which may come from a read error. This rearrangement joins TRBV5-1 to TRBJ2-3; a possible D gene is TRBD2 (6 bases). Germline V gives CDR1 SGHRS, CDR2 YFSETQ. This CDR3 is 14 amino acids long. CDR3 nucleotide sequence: TGCGCCAGCAGCTTAGGAGGGAGCACAGGTACGCAGTATTTT. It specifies CASSLGGSTGTQYF.